This note documents a single T cell receptor beta chain sequence. Its antigen remains unidentified. These data are taken from a study of OX40 agonist ivuxolimab in advanced cancers. Study information: Each dose-escalation patient presented with hepatocellular carcinoma, melanoma, renal cell or head and neck cancer.

Here immunoSEQ multiplex PCR was the method, and the copy in TCRdb shows in-frame clones only, minus some. This sample yields just over 20,000 clones, of which around 82% are seen a single time; 8.5% to 10% belongs to the top ten. Findings and caveats of the study: CD8+ T cells averaged more expanded clones than CD4+.

Germline trimming cut 5 bases from V and 0 bases from J; bases unmatched to any gene: 4. The germline V gene has CDR1 SGHRS and CDR2 YFSETQ. CDR3 size: 15 residues. The chain recombines TRBV5-1 with TRBJ2-1; 8 nucleotides align to TRBD2. The sample was CD4+ or CD8+ T cells sorted from blood, taken in a trial of the OX40 agonist ivuxolimab. The clonotype was recovered from an adult with an advanced solid tumor such as melanoma, head and neck, liver or kidney cancer. DNA for the CDR3: TGCGCCAGCAGGCCACGGGGGGGCTCCTACAATGAGCAGTTCTTC. This codes for CASRPRGGSYNEQFF. Using reference TRBV5-1 and TRBJ2-1 for the parts outside the CDR3, the full variable domain is KAGVTQTPRYLIKTRGQQVTLSCSPISGHRSVSWYQQTPGQGLQFLFEYFSETQRNKGNFPGRFSGRQFSNSRSEMNVSTLELGDSALYLCASRPRGGSYNEQFFGPGTRLTVL.